This entry lists 2 T cell receptor beta chains sequenced from one sample in a study of shared clonotypes between healthy human individuals. CD45RO-negative, CCR7-positively selected cells formed the naive CD8 fraction, excluding terminally differentiated effector memory CD45RA+ cells. Measured with immunoSEQ multiplex PCR; TCRdb has only the in-frame clones, and not every one. Here the sample spans around 640,000 clones, roughly 95% being singletons. Sequenced: naive CD8+ T cells sorted from blood. Every receptor here comes from a woman aged 30 to 39 in good health.

The chain couples TRBV4-1 to TRBJ2-7; 13 bases agree with TRBD2. Germline V gene lookup returns CDR1 MGHRA and CDR2 YSYEKL. The ends lost 0 bases at V and 1 base at J; junction bases unmatched: 3. There are 17 residues in the CDR3. The CDR3 loop is CASSQEGLAGFSYEQYF. Here the CDR3 DNA reads TGCGCCAGCAGCCAAGAGGGACTAGCGGGATTTTCCTACGAGCAGTACTTC.

This chain joins TRBV27 and TRBJ1-5; the D is unclear. This CDR3 comprises 14 residues. The V end was cut by 0 bases, the J end by 6 bases, with 9 bases between. Germline loops: CDR1 MNHEY, CDR2 SMNVEV (reference sequence). The CDR3 is CASSLSEHGQPQHF. The CDR3 nucleotides are TGTGCCAGCAGTTTATCCGAACACGGTCAGCCCCAGCATTTT.